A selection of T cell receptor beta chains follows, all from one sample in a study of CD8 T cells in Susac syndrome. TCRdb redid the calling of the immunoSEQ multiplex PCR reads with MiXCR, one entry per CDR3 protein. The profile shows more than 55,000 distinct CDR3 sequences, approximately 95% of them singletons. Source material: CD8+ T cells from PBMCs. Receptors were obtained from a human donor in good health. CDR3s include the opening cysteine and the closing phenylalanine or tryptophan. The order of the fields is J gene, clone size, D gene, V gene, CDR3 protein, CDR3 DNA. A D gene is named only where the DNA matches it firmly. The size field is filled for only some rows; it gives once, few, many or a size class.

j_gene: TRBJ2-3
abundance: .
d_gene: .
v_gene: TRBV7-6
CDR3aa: CASSLGFGDTQYF
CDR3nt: TGTGCCAGCAGCTTAGGGTTCGGGGATACGCAGTATTTT

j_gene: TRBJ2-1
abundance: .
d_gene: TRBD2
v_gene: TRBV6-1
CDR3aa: CASSWSTSGGAVEQFF
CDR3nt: TGTGCCAGCAGCTGGTCGACTAGCGGGGGGGCTGTGGAGCAGTTCTTC

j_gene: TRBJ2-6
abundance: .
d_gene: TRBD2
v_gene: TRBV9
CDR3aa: CASSVLAGFSGANVLTF
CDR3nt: TGTGCCAGCAGCGTACTAGCGGGGTTCTCTGGGGCCAACGTCCTGACTTTC

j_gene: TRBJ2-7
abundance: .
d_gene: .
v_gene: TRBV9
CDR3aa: CASSVGDKRYEQYF
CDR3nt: TGTGCCAGCAGCGTAGGAGATAAGCGCTACGAGCAGTACTTC

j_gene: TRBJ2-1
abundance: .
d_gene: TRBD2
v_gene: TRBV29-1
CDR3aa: CSVPSGGANEQFF
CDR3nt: TGCAGCGTCCCTAGCGGGGGGGCCAATGAGCAGTTCTTC

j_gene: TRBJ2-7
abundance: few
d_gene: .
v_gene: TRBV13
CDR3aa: CASSFKGERAHEQYF
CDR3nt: TGTGCCAGCAGCTTCAAGGGGGAGCGGGCCCACGAGCAGTACTTC

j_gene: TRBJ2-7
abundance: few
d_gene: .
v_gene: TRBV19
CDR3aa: CAGTGGEQYF
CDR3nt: TGTGCCGGAACCGGAGGCGAGCAGTACTTC

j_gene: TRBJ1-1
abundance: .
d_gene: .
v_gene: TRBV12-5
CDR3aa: CASVLNGEGTEAFF
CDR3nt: TGTGCTAGTGTCCTCAACGGAGAAGGCACTGAAGCTTTCTTT

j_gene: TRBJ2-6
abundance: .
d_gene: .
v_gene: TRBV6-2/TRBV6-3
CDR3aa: CASSLARAGANVLTF
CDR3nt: TGTGCCAGCAGCCTAGCAAGGGCTGGGGCCAACGTCCTGACTTTC

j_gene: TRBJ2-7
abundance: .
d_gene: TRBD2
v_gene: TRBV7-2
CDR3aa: CASSRGLVYEQYF
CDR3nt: TGTGCCAGCAGCCGCGGACTAGTTTACGAGCAGTACTTC

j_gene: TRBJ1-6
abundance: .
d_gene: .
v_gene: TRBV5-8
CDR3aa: CASSLADGRWDSPLHF
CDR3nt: TGTGCCAGCAGCTTGGCCGATGGACGGTGGGATTCACCCCTCCACTTT

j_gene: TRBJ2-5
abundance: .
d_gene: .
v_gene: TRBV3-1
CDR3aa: CASSTRGQETQYF
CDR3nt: TGTGCCAGCAGCACCCGTGGCCAAGAGACCCAGTACTTC

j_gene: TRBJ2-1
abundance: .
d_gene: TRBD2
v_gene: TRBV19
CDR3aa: CASSRLAGDNEQFF
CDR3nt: TGTGCCAGTAGTAGACTAGCGGGAGACAATGAGCAGTTCTTC

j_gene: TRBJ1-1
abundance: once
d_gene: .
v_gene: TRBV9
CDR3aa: CASSVKGDENTEAFF
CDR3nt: TGTGCCAGCAGCGTTAAAGGGGATGAGAACACTGAAGCTTTCTTT

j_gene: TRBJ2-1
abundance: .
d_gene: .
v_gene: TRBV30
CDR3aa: CARMKPGVYNEQFF
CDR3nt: TGTGCCAGAATGAAGCCCGGCGTCTACAATGAGCAGTTCTTC

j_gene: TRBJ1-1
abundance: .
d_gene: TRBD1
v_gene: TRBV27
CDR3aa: CASSPQGGNTEAFF
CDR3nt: TGTGCCAGCAGCCCCCAGGGGGGGAACACTGAAGCTTTCTTT

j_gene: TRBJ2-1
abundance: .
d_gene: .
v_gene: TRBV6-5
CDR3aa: CASSSGTSYNEQFF
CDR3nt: TGTGCCAGCAGTTCCGGGACATCCTACAATGAGCAGTTCTTC

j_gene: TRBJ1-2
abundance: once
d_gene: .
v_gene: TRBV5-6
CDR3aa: CASSFPWGGYGYTF
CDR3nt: TGTGCCAGCAGCTTTCCTTGGGGCGGCTATGGCTACACCTTC

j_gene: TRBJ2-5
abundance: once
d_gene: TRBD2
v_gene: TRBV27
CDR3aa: CASSLARGVQETQYF
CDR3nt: TGTGCCAGCAGTTTGGCGCGGGGGGTTCAAGAGACCCAGTACTTC

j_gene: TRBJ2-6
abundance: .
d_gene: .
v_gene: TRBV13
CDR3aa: CASSTPHPSGANVLTF
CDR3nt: TGTGCCAGCAGCACACCACATCCCTCTGGGGCCAACGTCCTGACTTTC

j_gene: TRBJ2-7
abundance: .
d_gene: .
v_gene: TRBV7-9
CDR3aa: CASSSSDRVRAPYEQYF
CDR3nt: TGTGCCAGCAGCTCCTCCGACCGGGTCCGCGCTCCTTACGAGCAGTACTTC

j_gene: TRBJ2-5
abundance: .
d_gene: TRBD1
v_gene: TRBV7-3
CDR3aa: CASSSGDRETQYF
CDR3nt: TGTGCCAGCAGCTCAGGGGACAGAGAGACCCAGTACTTC

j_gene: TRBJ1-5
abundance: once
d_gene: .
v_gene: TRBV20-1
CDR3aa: CSARDLAEYSNQPQHF
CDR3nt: TGCAGTGCTAGAGATTTGGCGGAGTATAGCAATCAGCCCCAGCATTTT

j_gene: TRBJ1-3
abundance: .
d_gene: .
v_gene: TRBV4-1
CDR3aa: CASSQVGDSGNTIYF
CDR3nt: TGCGCCAGCAGCCAAGTCGGGGATTCTGGAAACACCATATATTTT

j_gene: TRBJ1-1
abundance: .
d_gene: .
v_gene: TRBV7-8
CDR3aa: CASSLRGPTEAFF
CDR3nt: TGTGCCAGCAGCTTAAGGGGTCCCACTGAAGCTTTCTTT

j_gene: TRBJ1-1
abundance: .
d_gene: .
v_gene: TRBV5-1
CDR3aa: CASSLGRWDTEAFF
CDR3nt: TGCGCCAGCAGCTTGGGGCGCTGGGACACTGAAGCTTTCTTT

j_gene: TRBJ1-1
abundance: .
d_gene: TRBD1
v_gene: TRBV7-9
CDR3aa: CASSPPGQGVTEAFF
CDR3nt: TGTGCCAGCAGCCCCCCAGGACAGGGGGTCACTGAAGCTTTCTTT

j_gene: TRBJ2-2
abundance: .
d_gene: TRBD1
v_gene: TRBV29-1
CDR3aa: CSVEGGRGRNNGELFF
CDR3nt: TGCAGCGTTGAAGGGGGCAGGGGGCGAAACAACGGGGAGCTGTTTTTT

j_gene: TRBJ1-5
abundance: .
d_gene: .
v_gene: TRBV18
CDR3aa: CASSKAQNQPQHF
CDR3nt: TGTGCCAGCTCAAAGGCACAGAATCAGCCCCAGCATTTT

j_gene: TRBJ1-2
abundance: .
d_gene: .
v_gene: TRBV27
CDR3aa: CASTPRGGADYGYTF
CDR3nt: TGTGCCAGCACACCAAGGGGGGGCGCGGACTATGGCTACACCTTC

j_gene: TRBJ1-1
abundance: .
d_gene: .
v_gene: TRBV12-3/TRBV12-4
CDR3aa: CASSLAIQSPEAFF
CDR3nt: TGTGCCAGCAGTTTAGCGATTCAGAGCCCTGAAGCTTTCTTT

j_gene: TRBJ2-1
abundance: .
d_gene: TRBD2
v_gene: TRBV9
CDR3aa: CASSLQGERGGLDNEQFF
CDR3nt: TGTGCCAGCAGCCTCCAGGGGGAGCGGGGGGGCCTCGACAATGAGCAGTTCTTC

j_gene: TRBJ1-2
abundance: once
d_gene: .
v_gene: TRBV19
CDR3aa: CASGTLPFNDLGYTF
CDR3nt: TGTGCCAGTGGGACCCTACCCTTCAATGATCTTGGCTACACCTTC

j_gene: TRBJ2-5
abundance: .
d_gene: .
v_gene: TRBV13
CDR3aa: CASSLVEGRKKETQYF
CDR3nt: TGTGCCAGCAGCTTAGTAGAAGGCAGAAAAAAAGAGACCCAGTACTTC

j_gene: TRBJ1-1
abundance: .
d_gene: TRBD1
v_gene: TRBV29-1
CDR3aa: CSVESQGGREAFF
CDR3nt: TGCAGCGTTGAAAGCCAGGGGGGAAGGGAAGCTTTCTTT

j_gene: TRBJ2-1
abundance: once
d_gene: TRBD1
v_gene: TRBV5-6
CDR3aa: CASSRQGAYEQFF
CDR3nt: TGTGCCAGCAGCAGACAGGGGGCCTATGAGCAGTTCTTC

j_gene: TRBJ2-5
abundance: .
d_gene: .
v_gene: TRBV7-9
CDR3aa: CASSFGGETQYF
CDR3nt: TGTGCCAGCAGCTTTGGAGGGGAGACCCAGTACTTC

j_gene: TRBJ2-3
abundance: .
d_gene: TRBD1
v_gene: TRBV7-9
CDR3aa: CASSLYTDREDTQYF
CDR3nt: TGTGCCAGCAGCTTATATACGGACAGGGAGGATACGCAGTATTTT

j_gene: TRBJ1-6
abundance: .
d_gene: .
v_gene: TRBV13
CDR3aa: CASSIGRGSPLHF
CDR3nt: TGTGCCAGCAGCATAGGGCGGGGATCACCCCTCCACTTT

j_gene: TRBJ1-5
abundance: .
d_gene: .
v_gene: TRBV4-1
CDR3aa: CASSPSMNSNQPQHF
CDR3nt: TGCGCCAGCAGCCCCTCAATGAATAGCAATCAGCCCCAGCATTTT

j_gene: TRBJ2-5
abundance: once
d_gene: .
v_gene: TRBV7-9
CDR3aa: CASSSVPETQYF
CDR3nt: TGTGCCAGCAGCTCGGTCCCAGAGACCCAGTACTTC